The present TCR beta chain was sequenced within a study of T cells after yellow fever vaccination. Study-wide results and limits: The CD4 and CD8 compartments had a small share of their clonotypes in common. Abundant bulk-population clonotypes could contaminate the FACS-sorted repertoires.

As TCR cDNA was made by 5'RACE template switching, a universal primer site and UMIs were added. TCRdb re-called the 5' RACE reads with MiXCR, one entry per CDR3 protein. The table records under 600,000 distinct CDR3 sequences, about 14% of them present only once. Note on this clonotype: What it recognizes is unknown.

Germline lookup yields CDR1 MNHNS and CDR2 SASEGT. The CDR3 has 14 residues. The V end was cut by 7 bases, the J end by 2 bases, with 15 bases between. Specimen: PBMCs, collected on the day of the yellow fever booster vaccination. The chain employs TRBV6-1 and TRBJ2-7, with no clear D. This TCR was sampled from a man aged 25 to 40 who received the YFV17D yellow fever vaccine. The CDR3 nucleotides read TGTGCCAGCACTAAAATGTCTGGAGCCTACGAGCAGTACTTC. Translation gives CASTKMSGAYEQYF.